The 19 T cell receptor beta chains reported below all come from one sample, sequenced in a study of T cells in women clearing cervical HPV infection. TCRdb's copy holds only in-frame clones and misses some; the assay was immunoSEQ multiplex PCR. This listing includes tens of thousands of clones. Sequencing was carried out using blood buffy coat. The receptors come from a woman aged 18 to 75 with a cervical HPV16 infection that either progressed to CIN3+ or cleared (not recorded which).

Comment on this clone: The read terminates 3 residues ahead of where the CDR3 ends, so the germline J gene completes it. The chain links TRBV27 to TRBJ2-1; the match to TRBD2 covers 11 bases. Germline CDR1 MNHEY, CDR2 SMNVEV (reference sequence). J was trimmed by 5 bases and V by 5 bases; bases with no gene match: 5. This CDR3 contains 15 residues. This chain's CDR3 is CASSGLAGGNNEQFF. The CDR3 DNA, read in part, is TGTGCCAGCAGTGGTCTAGCGGGGGGTAACAATGAG.

A remark on this clone: The CDR3 extends 3 residues past the end of the read, so its final part is completed from the germline J gene. This rearrangement joins TRBV14 to TRBJ2-1; D remains unclear. Germline CDR1 is SGHDN and CDR2 is FVKESK. The CDR3 runs to 16 residues. V shed 1 base and J shed 6 bases, with 16 bases lying between them. The CDR3 bases that were read are TGTGCCAGCAGCCAAGTCGGGTGGAGAGGTGGCAATGAG. Amino acid sequence: CASSQVGWRGGNE. The entire CDR3 reads CASSQVGWRGGNEQFF.

Concerning this clone itself: Read coverage stops 3 residues before the CDR3 terminus; the germline J gene supplies the remainder. J is TRBJ2-1 and V is TRBV10-1, with D possibly being TRBD1 (5 bases). From germline, CDR1 is WNHNN and CDR2 SYGVQD (reference sequence). The length of the CDR3 is 13 residues. V dropped 0 bases and J dropped 9 bases, with 9 bases sitting between them. CDR3 amino acids: CASSESRRGEQFF. The sequenced part of the CDR3 DNA is TGCGCCAGCAGTGAGTCCAGAAGGGGTGAG.

On this clone: The read halts 3 residues ahead of the CDR3 end, with the missing end drawn from the germline J gene. This chain connects TRBV12-5 to TRBJ1-5; D unresolved. The CDR3 sequence is 13 residues long. CDR1 LGHNT and CDR2 FRNRAP come from the germline V gene. Trimming took 3 bases from V and 7 from J, leaving 10 bases between them. The CDR3 sequence: CASGFPGNQPQHF. The covered CDR3 bases are TGTGCTAGTGGTTTCCCGGGTAACCAGCCC. Full variable domain (remainder filled in from reference TRBV12-5 and TRBJ1-5): DARVTQTPRHKVTEMGQEVTMRCQPILGHNTVFWYRQTMMQGLELLAYFRNRAPLDDSGMPKDRFSAEMPDATLATLKIQPSEPRDSAVYFCASGFPGNQPQHFGDGTRLSIL.

Comment on this clone: The CDR3 end is not reached by the read, which stops 3 residues before it; the germline J gene fills it in. The chain couples TRBV7-9 to TRBJ1-1, with 8 bases matching TRBD1. The CDR3 spans 12 residues. Germline CDR1 SEHNR, CDR2 FQNEAQ (reference sequence). This chain's CDR3 is CASSDIRGRAFF. The CDR3 DNA, read in part, is TGTGCCAGCAGCGATATCAGGGGGCGA.

Note on this clone: The sequenced fragment ends 3 residues before the CDR3 boundary, so the rest is inferred from the germline J gene. The chain uses TRBV20-1 and TRBJ1-1; D is possibly TRBD1 (6 bases). The germline V and J ends were trimmed by 5 bases and 5 bases, with 9 bases remaining between them. Germline-derived CDR1 and CDR2 are DFQATT and SNEGSKA (reference sequence). CDR3 length: 11 amino acids. The covered CDR3 bases are TGCAGTGCTGGAAGGGGGACTGAA. This translates into CSAGRGTE. The full CDR3 reads CSAGRGTEAFF.

Remarks on this clone: Read coverage stops 3 residues before the CDR3 terminus; the germline J gene supplies the remainder. This chain connects TRBV20-1 to TRBJ2-7, with a tentative D call TRBD1 (7 bases). Per the germline V gene, CDR1 is DFQATT and CDR2 is SNEGSKA (reference sequence). This CDR3 is built from 14 residues. Trimming left V 2 bases short and J 4 bases short, with 15 bases between. This CDR3 reads CSARQGGLVYEQYF. The sequenced part of the CDR3 DNA is TGCAGTGCTAGACAGGGGGGCTTAGTATACGAG.

On this clone: The read ends 3 residues shy of where the CDR3 ends; the end is completed using the germline J gene. The chain recombines TRBV20-1 with TRBJ2-7; 11 bases line up with TRBD1. Losses at the gene ends were 1 base for V and 6 bases for J; bases not matched to a gene: 17. Germline lookup yields CDR1 DFQATT and CDR2 SNEGSKA (reference sequence). The CDR3 has 18 residues. CDR3 bases read: TGCAGTGCTAGAGGAGGGAGGGACAGGGGGAAGGCCGGAGGCGAG. This codes for CSARGGRDRGKAGGE. The entire CDR3 sequence reads CSARGGRDRGKAGGEQYF.

About this clone itself: The read halts 3 residues ahead of the CDR3 end, with the missing end drawn from the germline J gene. V and J are TRBV28 and TRBJ2-7; D perhaps matches TRBD1 (6 bases). CDR1 is MDHEN and CDR2 is SYDVKM in the germline V gene. Trimming cost V 6 bases and J 3 bases, with 15 bases left between them. This CDR3 spans 14 amino acids. The CDR3 is CASSLWDNRYEQYF. Incomplete CDR3 DNA: TGTGCCAGCAGCCTCTGGGACAACCGCTACGAG.

A note on this clone: Coverage ceases 3 residues before the CDR3 finishes, and the germline J gene fills in the end. The gene calls are TRBV10-1 and TRBJ2-1; D may be TRBD2 (5 bases). V lost 2 bases and J lost 4, with 9 bases in between. The CDR3 consists of 14 residues. Germline CDR1 and CDR2: WNHNN and SYGVQD (reference sequence). CDR3 sequence reads: CASSEEGKYNEQFF. The covered CDR3 bases are TGCGCCAGCAGTGAGGAGGGCAAGTACAATGAG.

Comment on this clone: The CDR3 extends 3 residues past the end of the read, so its final part is completed from the germline J gene. The rearrangement uses TRBV19 and TRBJ1-6; 7 bases fit TRBD1. V shed 7 bases and J 7 bases; nucleotides not matched to a gene: 7. Germline CDR1 and CDR2: LNHDA and SQIVND (reference sequence). The CDR3 sequence is 14 residues long. The CDR3: CASTLPGGNSPLHF. CDR3 bases read: TGTGCCAGTACCTTACCAGGGGGGAATTCACCC.

Of note for this clone: The read terminates 3 residues before the CDR3 end, so the remaining end is supplied by the germline J gene. J is TRBJ1-6 and V is TRBV4-1; no clear D. The CDR3 totals 14 residues. Germline CDR1 and CDR2: MGHRA and YSYEKL. The CDR3 reads CASSQPLAGGPLHF. The part of the CDR3 DNA that was read is TGCGCCAGCAGCCAACCCCTGGCAGGCGGGCCC.

As concerns this clone: The read terminates 3 residues before the CDR3 end, so the remaining end is supplied by the germline J gene. The rearrangement links TRBV5-1 to TRBJ2-5; TRBD1 might be the D (6 bases). Germline V gene lookup returns CDR1 SGHRS and CDR2 YFSETQ. V was pared by 2 bases and J by 5 bases, with 13 bases between. The CDR3 is made up of 14 amino acids. CDR3 protein: CASSFRGLDETQYF. The sequenced part of the CDR3 DNA is TGCGCCAGCAGCTTCAGGGGTTTGGACGAGACC. Filled out from reference TRBV5-1 and TRBJ2-5, the complete variable domain reads KAGVTQTPRYLIKTRGQQVTLSCSPISGHRSVSWYQQTPGQGLQFLFEYFSETQRNKGNFPGRFSGRQFSNSRSEMNVSTLELGDSALYLCASSFRGLDETQYFGPGTRLLVL.

About this clone itself: The read ends 3 residues shy of where the CDR3 ends; the end is completed using the germline J gene. The gene calls are TRBV4-1 and TRBJ1-2; TRBD1 aligns across 8 bases. The CDR3 spans 18 residues. Trimming took 1 base from V and 0 from J; bases not matched to a gene: 10. Germline CDR1 MGHRA, CDR2 YSYEKL. The CDR3 spells CASSQVLRDRSSNYGYTF. Incomplete CDR3 DNA: TGCGCCAGCAGCCAAGTACTCCGGGACAGGTCCTCTAACTATGGC.

About this clone itself: With the read ending 3 residues before the CDR3 end, the germline J gene is used to fill in that end. The chain has TRBV20-1 and TRBJ2-3, with 9 positions matching TRBD1. J gave up 4 bases and V 4 bases, and 6 bases lay outside the gene matches. Germline values: CDR1 DFQATT, CDR2 SNEGSKA (reference sequence). The CDR3 extends over 14 amino acids. CDR3 loop: CSATGQGLPDTQYF. The sequenced part of the CDR3 DNA is TGCAGTGCTACGGGACAGGGTTTACCAGATACG.

Note on this clone: The missing CDR3 end, 3 residues past where the read stops, is filled in from the germline J gene. This chain links TRBV10-2 with TRBJ1-5, with TRBD1 as a possible D gene (6 bases). V lost 1 base and J lost 6, with 13 bases in between. CDR3 length: 15 residues. Per the germline V gene, CDR1 is WSHSY and CDR2 is SAAADI. The CDR3 protein is CASSEYNREIQPQHF. The sequenced CDR3 bases are TGCGCCAGCAGTGAGTATAACAGGGAGATTCAGCCC.

For this clone: The read ends 3 residues shy of where the CDR3 ends; the end is completed using the germline J gene. The J gene is TRBJ2-3, the V gene TRBV10-2; D might be TRBD2 (6 bases). The length of the CDR3 is 15 residues. V was shortened by 2 bases and J by 2 bases, with 11 bases between the two germline ends. In germline, CDR1 is WSHSY, CDR2 SAAADI. CDR3 region: CASSEGPGVTDTQYF. Incomplete CDR3 DNA: TGCGCCAGCAGTGAGGGCCCGGGGGTCACAGATACG.

As for this clone: The read finishes 3 residues shy of the CDR3 end, and the germline J gene is used to complete it. V gene TRBV7-2 combines with J gene TRBJ1-1; D may be TRBD1 (6 bases). Germline V lookup: CDR1 SGHTA, CDR2 FQGNSA. V was cut by 7 bases and J by 6 bases, with 18 bases left in between. The CDR3 is made up of 14 amino acids. CDR3 bases read: TGTGCCAGCAAGATAAACAGGGCCGAGGCTGAA. Translation: CASKINRAEAE. The full-length CDR3 reads as CASKINRAEAEAFF.

A note on this clone: The read halts 3 residues ahead of the CDR3 end, with the missing end drawn from the germline J gene. V gene TRBV20-1 combines with J gene TRBJ2-2; possible D gene TRBD2, 6 bases. The length of the CDR3 is 14 residues. Trimming pared 0 bases from V and 3 bases from J, leaving 8 bases between. Germline CDR1 reads DFQATT; CDR2 reads SNEGSKA (reference sequence). The CDR3 is CSAREWGDTGELFF. The CDR3 DNA, read in part, is TGCAGTGCTAGAGAGTGGGGGGACACCGGGGAG.